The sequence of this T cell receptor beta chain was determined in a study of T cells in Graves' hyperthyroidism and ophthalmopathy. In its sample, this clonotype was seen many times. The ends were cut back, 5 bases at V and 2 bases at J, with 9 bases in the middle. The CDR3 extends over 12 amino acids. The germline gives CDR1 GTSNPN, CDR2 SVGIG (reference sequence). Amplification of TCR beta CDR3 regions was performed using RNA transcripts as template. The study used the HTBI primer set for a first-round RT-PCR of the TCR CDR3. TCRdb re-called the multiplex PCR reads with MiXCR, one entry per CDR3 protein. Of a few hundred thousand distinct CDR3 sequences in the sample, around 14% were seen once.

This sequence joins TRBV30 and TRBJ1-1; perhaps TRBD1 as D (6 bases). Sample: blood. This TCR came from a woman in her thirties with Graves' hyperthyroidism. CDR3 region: CAWGQLNTEAFF. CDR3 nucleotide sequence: TGTGCCTGGGGACAGCTTAACACTGAAGCTTTCTTT.